Listed here are 27 T cell receptor beta chains from one sample, sequenced in a study of vaccination and CD4 T cells after COVID-19. These TCRs are of unknown antigen specificity. Sequencing of cultured CD4+ T cell DNA used the Oncomine TCR Beta short-read assay. MiXCR, run by TCRdb on the PCR reads, gives a single entry per CDR3 protein. Among about 18,000 distinct CDR3 sequences listed, over 50% were seen once. Sample treatment: approximately nine-day PBMC culture with coronavirus spike peptide pools or control peptides (ViraFEST assay). The sample comprised CD4+ T cells from blood, cultured in vitro. These receptor sequences come from a human donor who had recovered from COVID-19.

In its sample, this clonotype is medium-sized. The gene calls are TRBV30 and TRBJ2-4, with TRBD2 matching over 7 bases. V shed 3 bases, J shed 6 bases, and the junction held 5 bases outside the gene matches. The CDR3 has 13 amino acids. The germline V gene encodes CDR1 GTSNPN and CDR2 SVGIG (reference sequence). The CDR3 sequence is CAWSFGRGNIQYF. For the CDR3, the DNA is TGTGCCTGGAGCTTTGGGAGGGGAAACATTCAGTACTTC.

This chain links TRBV19 with TRBJ2-3, with 7 bases identical to TRBD2. The germline gives CDR1 LNHDA, CDR2 SQIVND (reference sequence). The trim removed 8 bases at V and 0 bases at J, leaving 5 bases unmatched. The CDR3 sequence is 14 residues long. The CDR3 bases are TGTGCCAGTCGAAAGCGGGACAGCACAGATACGCAGTATTTT. Translated, it gives CASRKRDSTDTQYF.

V gene TRBV7-2 combines with J gene TRBJ2-3; weak D call: TRBD2 (6 bases). Trimming shortened V by 5 bases and J by 3 bases, and 9 bases separated the two germline ends. CDR3 length: 13 amino acids. Germline-derived CDR1 and CDR2 are SGHTA and FQGNSA. The CDR3 bases are TGTGCCAGCAGCCAACGGGGGACAGATACGCAGTATTTT. It translates to CASSQRGTDTQYF.

This chain connects TRBV21-1 to TRBJ1-5. TRBV21-1 is marked as a pseudogene. The length of the CDR3 is 16 residues. DNA for the CDR3: TGTGCCAGCAGCAAGGTCAGCCCCGCTTGCAATCAGCCCCAGCATTTT. It specifies CASSKVSPACNQPQHF.

The chain is built from TRBV20-1 and TRBJ2-7; a weak D match, TRBD2 (7 bases). The V end lost 8 bases, the J end lost 6 bases, and 20 bases lay between the germline ends. This CDR3 has 13 residues. Germline V CDR1 and CDR2: DFQATT, SNEGSKA (reference sequence). The CDR3 coding sequence is TGCAGTAGAACGGACAGCGGGACGGGCGAGCAGTACTTC. Translated, it gives CSRTDSGTGEQYF.

J is TRBJ1-3 and V is TRBV6-1; D gene ambiguous. The germline gives CDR1 MNHNS, CDR2 SASEGT. The V gene lost 5 bases and the J gene lost 2 bases, with 7 bases spanning the gap. This CDR3 region has 13 residues. The CDR3 protein is CASSILTGNTIYF. The CDR3 DNA is TGTGCCAGCAGTATCCTAACTGGAAACACCATATATTTT.

The chain carries TRBV2 and TRBJ2-1, with D tentatively TRBD2 (5 bases). From germline, CDR1 is SNHLY and CDR2 FYNNEI. V was clipped by 7 bases and J by 0 bases, with 10 bases between them. The CDR3 is made up of 14 amino acids. CDR3 DNA: TGTGCCAGCAAGGGTGGGAGCTCCTACAATGAGCAGTTCTTC. This sequence encodes CASKGGSSYNEQFF.

This clonotype has just a few counts. CDR3 amino acids: CASSFTGASYNEQFF. DNA of the CDR3: TGTGCCAGCAGTTTTACGGGCGCGTCCTACAATGAGCAGTTCTTC. V is TRBV27 and J is TRBJ2-1; D not certain. V was cut by 3 bases and J by 1 base, with 10 bases left in between. The CDR3 runs 15 residues. Per the germline V gene, CDR1 is MNHEY and CDR2 is SMNVEV (reference sequence).

This clonotype was seen once. V usage is TRBV11-3 and J usage is TRBJ2-3, with 8 bases matching TRBD1. Trimming cost V 5 bases and J 4 bases; bases outside gene matches: 11. Germline V gene lookup returns CDR1 SGHNT and CDR2 YENEEA. The CDR3 consists of 16 residues. CDR3 in DNA: TGTGCCAGCAGCCCCCGGACAGGGACCCCCCCAGATACGCAGTATTTT. It encodes CASSPRTGTPPDTQYF.

This clonotype showed up just a few times. The genes are TRBV7-9 and TRBJ1-2, with D hard to call. Germline V CDR1 and CDR2: SEHNR, FQNEAQ (reference sequence). The length of the CDR3 is 12 residues. The germline V and J ends were trimmed by 3 bases and 3 bases, with 5 bases remaining between them. In nucleotides, the CDR3 is TGTGCCAGCAGCTTCGGGGACTATGGCTACACCTTC. Protein product: CASSFGDYGYTF.

This chain connects TRBV6-5 to TRBJ2-1, with D possibly matching TRBD2 (5 bases). CDR1 MNHEY and CDR2 SVGAGI come from the germline V gene. Trimming removed 2 bases at V and 4 bases at J, with 9 bases between. CDR3 length equals 14 residues. In DNA form, the CDR3 reads TGTGCCAGCAGTTACGCCCGGGATTACAATGAGCAGTTCTTC. This sequence encodes CASSYARDYNEQFF.

In the case of this clonotype: This is likely a read error, given that the CDR3 carries no conserved phenylalanine or tryptophan at its end. The chain employs TRBV29-1 and TRBJ1-1; D may be TRBD1 (5 bases). V gave up 4 bases and J gave up 1 base, with 10 bases separating them. This CDR3 is built from 13 residues. Germline V gene sequence: CDR1 SQVTM, CDR2 ANQGSEA. This CDR3 reads CSVVGHQNTEAFL. The CDR3 region has the DNA TGCAGCGTTGTGGGGCACCAGAACACTGAAGCTTTCTTA.

The V call is TRBV20-1, the J call TRBJ2-3; D ambiguous. V was trimmed by 8 bases and J by 1 base, leaving 7 bases between them. The germline gives CDR1 DFQATT, CDR2 SNEGSKA (reference sequence). The CDR3 spans 11 residues. CDR3 in DNA: TGCAGTCTTTCTCGCACAGATACGCAGTATTTT. As protein: CSLSRTDTQYF.

The genes are TRBV4-1 and TRBJ2-7; 14 positions match TRBD2. The CDR3 covers 22 residues. V trimming: 0 bases; J trimming: 4 bases; junction bases outside the gene matches: 20. Germline CDR1 is MGHRA and CDR2 is YSYEKL. CDR3 region: CASSQDKVQGLAGERDAYEQYF. The CDR3 DNA sequence: TGCGCCAGCAGCCAAGATAAAGTACAGGGACTAGCGGGAGAACGGGATGCGTACGAGCAGTACTTC.

This chain uses TRBV7-9 with TRBJ2-1; no definite D call. Trimming took 1 base from V and 5 from J, leaving 12 bases between them. This CDR3 has 15 amino acids. Germline V CDR1 and CDR2: SEHNR, FQNEAQ (reference sequence). In DNA form, the CDR3 reads TGTGCCAGCAGCTTAGAATCCGGAATACACAATGAGCAGTTCTTC. Translation: CASSLESGIHNEQFF. Based on the CDR3 plus reference TRBV7-9 and TRBJ2-1, the full variable domain is DTGVSQNPRHKITKRGQNVTFRCDPISEHNRLYWYRQTLGQGPEFLTYFQNEAQLEKSRLLSDRFSAERPKGSFSTLEIQRTEQGDSAMYLCASSLESGIHNEQFFGPGTRLTVL.

V is TRBV20-1 and J is TRBJ2-3, with a tentative D call TRBD2 (5 bases). The V gene lost 3 bases and the J gene lost 8 bases, with 21 bases spanning the gap. In germline, CDR1 is DFQATT, CDR2 SNEGSKA (reference sequence). CDR3 length: 15 residues. CDR3 bases: TGCAGTGCTAGCCGCCAAGGGATGGCACGGGGTACGCAGTATTTT. Protein product: CSASRQGMARGTQYF.

The chain is built from TRBV7-3 and TRBJ2-1, with TRBD2 identical over 12 bases. In germline, CDR1 is SGHTA, CDR2 FQGTGA. The CDR3 covers 15 residues. V dropped 4 bases and J dropped 7; count of bases not matched to a gene: 5. The CDR3 bases are TGTGCCAGCAGCTCCGGACTAGCGGGGTCTAATGAGCAGTTCTTC. Translating it yields CASSSGLAGSNEQFF.

As DNA, the CDR3 is TGTGCCAGCAGTTACCCCCAGGGACAGGGCTATGGCTACACCTTC. Translation gives CASSYPQGQGYGYTF. This sequence joins TRBV6-5 and TRBJ1-2, with TRBD1 matching over 9 bases. Germline V CDR1 and CDR2: MNHEY, SVGAGI. CDR3 length: 15 residues. The V segment lost 2 bases and the J segment 4 bases; nucleotides outside the gene matches: 5.

V and J are TRBV19 and TRBJ1-5; a weak D match, TRBD1 (6 bases). This CDR3 is 13 amino acids long. Trimming took off 6 bases at V and 4 bases at J, with 10 bases between the two ends. CDR1 is LNHDA and CDR2 is SQIVND in the germline V gene (reference sequence). The CDR3 loop is CASRRTANQPQHF. CDR3 DNA: TGTGCCAGTAGGCGGACAGCGAATCAGCCCCAGCATTTT. The complete variable domain, with remaining parts taken from reference TRBV19 and TRBJ1-5, reads DGGITQSPKYLFRKEGQNVTLSCEQNLNHDAMYWYRQDPGQGLRLIYYSQIVNDFQKGDIAEGYSVSREKKESFPLTVTSAQKNPTAFYLCASRRTANQPQHFGDGTRLSIL.

This clonotype was observed once. The chain is built from TRBV7-2 and TRBJ1-4, with D hard to call. CDR1 and CDR2 from the germline V gene are SGHTA and FQGNSA. Trimming pared 5 bases from V and 5 bases from J, leaving 9 bases between. The CDR3 has 13 residues. The CDR3 DNA sequence: TGTGCCAGCAGCCTGAACAACAATGAAAAACTGTTTTTT. Encoded protein: CASSLNNNEKLFF.

The table lists this clonotype with a few counts. The chain joins TRBV24-1 to TRBJ2-3; TRBD2 matches 8 bases. Germline loops: CDR1 KGHDR, CDR2 SFDVKD. V lost 0 bases, J lost 6 bases, and 4 bases stayed unmatched. The CDR3 consists of 15 residues. CDR3 nucleotides: TGTGCCACCAGTGATTTGAGCGGGAGTGCGGATACGCAGTATTTT. Protein: CATSDLSGSADTQYF.

The gene calls are TRBV7-6 and TRBJ1-1; 11 positions agree with TRBD1. Trimming at V came to 5 bases and at J to 8 bases, leaving 4 bases not matched to a gene. In germline, CDR1 is SGHVS, CDR2 FNYEAQ. The CDR3 length is 13 residues. The CDR3 loop reads CASSPGTGGEAFF. Here the CDR3 DNA reads TGTGCCAGCAGCCCCGGGACAGGGGGGGAAGCTTTCTTT.

This clonotype came up a few times. CDR3 nucleotide sequence: TGTGCCAGCAGTAGCGGGACAGGGGGCCATCAGCCCCAGCATTTT. Protein: CASSSGTGGHQPQHF. The rearrangement uses TRBV27 and TRBJ1-5, with 12 positions matching TRBD1. The CDR3 is 15 residues long. Germline V gene data show CDR1 as MNHEY and CDR2 as SMNVEV (reference sequence). The V segment lost 5 bases and the J segment 5 bases; nucleotides outside the gene matches: 4.

The rearrangement links TRBV12-3 or TRBV12-4 to TRBJ1-6, with D hard to call. This CDR3 comprises 16 residues. The ends were cut back, 5 bases at V and 7 bases at J, with 18 bases in the middle. In DNA, the CDR3 is TGTGCCAGCAGTCCCGGGATCCCCCCGAGGAATTCACCCCTCCACTTT. Translated: CASSPGIPPRNSPLHF.

The CDR3 DNA reads TGTGCCAGCAGTTTCTCCGACGTTCGGGCGGGCGCCTACGAGCAGTACTTC. It specifies CASSFSDVRAGAYEQYF. The chain employs TRBV27 and TRBJ2-7; a weak D match, TRBD2 (5 bases). The CDR3 is made up of 17 amino acids. CDR1 and CDR2 from the germline V gene are MNHEY and SMNVEV (reference sequence). Trimming stripped 3 bases from V and 2 bases from J, with 20 bases between.

Remarks on this clonotype: The junction departs from the called germline gene at one end, perhaps through a read error. The chain employs TRBV12-3 or TRBV12-4 and TRBJ1-2; D uncertain. The CDR3 extends over 13 amino acids. The CDR3 is CASSLASQVAPHF. CDR3 DNA sequence: TGTGCCAGCAGTTTAGCCTCCCAGGTGGCCCCTCACTTC.

The V and J genes are TRBV7-2 and TRBJ1-2; possibly TRBD1 for D (5 bases). The V end lost 5 bases, the J end lost 6 bases, and 13 bases lay between the germline ends. The CDR3 totals 13 residues. Looked up from germline, CDR1 is SGHTA and CDR2 is FQGNSA. The CDR3 DNA follows: TGTGCCAGCAGCGGGGGGAATAGGAATGGCTACACCTTC. Translated, it gives CASSGGNRNGYTF. The variable domain in full, completed from reference TRBV7-2 and TRBJ1-2, reads GAGVSQSPSNKVTEKGKDVELRCDPISGHTALYWYRQSLGQGLEFLIYFQGNSAPDKSGLPSDRFSAERTGGSVSTLTIQRTQQEDSAVYLCASSGGNRNGYTFGSGTRLTVV.